The 25 T cell receptor beta chains given below trace back to one sample, sequenced in a study of long-term antiretroviral therapy in people with HIV. Run at survey level, the immunoSEQ assay was version v3.0. Repertoires were generated with immunoSEQ multiplex PCR, while TCRdb's copy carries only in-frame clones and drops some. The table records 6,500 to 9,000 clones, roughly three quarters of them present only once. The sample here was unsorted PBMCs, taken 1.1 years after starting antiretroviral therapy. The receptors were gathered from a man aged 35-49 years with HIV.

J is TRBJ2-7 and V is TRBV5-1; 10 nucleotides match TRBD1. V was pared by 0 bases and J by 5 bases, with 5 bases of the junction left unmatched. Germline values: CDR1 SGHRS, CDR2 YFSETQ. There are 15 residues in the CDR3. CDR3 protein: CASSLVGQGGHEQYF. The CDR3 DNA follows: TGCGCCAGCAGCTTGGTAGGACAGGGGGGCCACGAGCAGTACTTC.

The rearrangement links TRBV4-2 to TRBJ1-2, with unresolved D. Trimming cost V 2 bases and J 5 bases, with 9 bases left between them. Germline CDR1 and CDR2: LGHNA and YNFKEQ. There are 13 residues in the CDR3. The CDR3 sequence is CASSQSLGYGYTF. CDR3 nucleotide sequence: TGTGCCAGCAGCCAATCCCTCGGTTATGGCTACACCTTC.

This chain uses TRBV30 with TRBJ1-1, with a possible D match to TRBD1 (5 bases). There are 13 residues in the CDR3. The germline V gene encodes CDR1 GTSNPN and CDR2 SVGIG (reference sequence). Trimming took 3 bases from V and 2 from J, leaving 10 bases between them. This CDR3 is CAWSWGSNTEAFF. The CDR3 bases are TGTGCCTGGAGCTGGGGGTCCAACACTGAAGCTTTCTTT.

V and J are TRBV30 and TRBJ1-1, with a tentative D call TRBD1 (6 bases). Per the germline V gene, CDR1 is GTSNPN and CDR2 is SVGIG (reference sequence). The V end was cut by 0 bases, the J end by 7 bases, with 12 bases between. The CDR3 sequence is 13 residues long. CDR3 DNA: TGTGCCTGGAGTGTAGGGGGGTCAGGTGAAGCTTTCTTT. Amino acids: CAWSVGGSGEAFF.

The J gene is TRBJ1-5, the V gene TRBV2; D call uncertain. V lost 5 bases and J lost 11, with 10 bases in between. This CDR3 has 11 residues. CDR1 is SNHLY and CDR2 is FYNNEI in the germline V gene. The CDR3 region is CASSSDVAQHF. CDR3 in DNA: TGTGCCAGCAGTTCAGACGTGGCCCAGCATTTT.

The chain has TRBV27 and TRBJ2-7; no definite D call. Trimming left V 2 bases short and J 7 bases short, with 15 bases between. CDR1 MNHEY and CDR2 SMNVEV come from the germline V gene (reference sequence). This CDR3 contains 14 residues. The CDR3 DNA reads TGTGCCAGCAGTTTAATTTCCGGCAATCGGGAGCAGTACTTC. Protein sequence: CASSLISGNREQYF.

The chain employs TRBV7-9 and TRBJ2-3, with unresolved D. The CDR3 consists of 13 residues. Trimming shortened V by 1 base and J by 5 bases, and 7 bases separated the two germline ends. The germline CDR1 and CDR2 sequences are SEHNR and FQNEAQ (reference sequence). The CDR3, as DNA: TGTGCCAGCAGCTTAGAGGCGGAAGATACGCAGTATTTT. Amino acids: CASSLEAEDTQYF.

This clone showed up just a few times. The identical CDR3 is also encoded by other nucleotide sequences in the sample. This chain uses TRBV19 with TRBJ1-5; D is uncertain. This CDR3 region has 14 residues. CDR1 is LNHDA, CDR2 SQIVND, per germline (reference sequence). V shed 1 base and J shed 1 base, with 5 bases lying between them. The chain's CDR3 is CASSIGESNQPQHF. The CDR3 region has the DNA TGTGCCAGTAGTATAGGGGAGAGCAATCAGCCCCAGCATTTT.

The V gene is TRBV6-5, the J gene TRBJ1-1; no firm D call. There are 14 residues in the CDR3. Looked up from germline, CDR1 is MNHEY and CDR2 is SVGAGI. V lost 3 bases, J lost 7 bases, and 15 bases lay in between. The CDR3 coding sequence is TGTGCCAGCAGTTATCGGGCCACTACAAATGAAGCTTTCTTT. Its translation is CASSYRATTNEAFF.

This rearrangement joins TRBV5-4 to TRBJ1-1; perhaps TRBD1 as D (5 bases). The CDR3 runs 13 residues. The germline V and J ends were trimmed by 9 bases and 5 bases, with 17 bases remaining between them. Germline loops: CDR1 SGHNT, CDR2 YYREEE (reference sequence). CDR3 DNA: TGTGCCATGCATAGGGGCGCCGAGACTGAAGCTTTCTTT. Its protein product is CAMHRGAETEAFF.

Here the CDR3 reads CASSLDRGRPVHTEAFF. DNA for the CDR3: TGTGCCAGCAGTTTAGACAGGGGGCGCCCAGTCCACACTGAAGCTTTCTTT. The chain combines TRBV28 with TRBJ1-1, with TRBD1 identical over 10 bases. Germline assignment: CDR1 MDHEN and CDR2 SYDVKM. V shed 2 bases, J shed 3 bases, and the junction held 9 bases outside the gene matches. The CDR3 totals 17 residues.

The chain joins TRBV2 to TRBJ1-6, with 8 bases fitting TRBD1. V dropped 7 bases and J dropped 5; count of bases not matched to a gene: 7. Germline CDR1 is SNHLY and CDR2 is FYNNEI. The CDR3 runs 15 residues. This CDR3 is CASTPGQANNSPLHF. The CDR3 nucleotides are TGTGCCAGCACCCCGGGACAGGCCAATAATTCACCCCTCCACTTT. Together with reference TRBV2 and TRBJ1-6, the CDR3 gives the full variable domain: EPEVTQTPSHQVTQMGQEVILRCVPISNHLYFYWYRQILGQKVEFLVSFYNNEISEKSEIFDDQFSVERPDGSNFTLKIRSTKLEDSAMYFCASTPGQANNSPLHFGNGTRLTVT.

This chain links TRBV10-3 with TRBJ2-1, with a possible D match to TRBD2 (6 bases). V lost 1 base and J lost 6, with 13 bases in between. Germline V gene sequence: CDR1 ENHRY, CDR2 SYGVKD. This CDR3 is built from 15 residues. CDR3 in amino acids: CAISEFLGGSNEQFF. The CDR3 DNA is TGTGCCATCAGTGAGTTTTTGGGGGGTTCCAATGAGCAGTTCTTC.

This rearrangement joins TRBV7-9 to TRBJ2-5, with 9 bases matching TRBD1. Per germline, CDR1 SEHNR and CDR2 FQNEAQ (reference sequence). V shed 2 bases, J shed 2 bases, and the junction held 6 bases outside the gene matches. The CDR3 sequence is 16 residues long. CDR3 amino acids: CASSLRTGVRQETQYF. CDR3 nucleotide sequence: TGTGCCAGCAGCTTAAGGACAGGGGTACGACAAGAGACCCAGTACTTC.

This clone was counted a single time. The chain employs TRBV11-1 and TRBJ2-3, with 7 bases fitting TRBD2. Germline loops: CDR1 SGHAT, CDR2 FQDESV (reference sequence). Losses at the gene ends were 1 base for V and 4 bases for J; bases not matched to a gene: 11. The length of the CDR3 is 17 residues. The CDR3 coding sequence is TGTGCCAGCAGCTTAGGGTGGACTAGGACGATCGCAGATACGCAGTATTTT. It translates to CASSLGWTRTIADTQYF.

This chain connects TRBV7-2 to TRBJ2-2, with TRBD1 matching 10 bases. Germline V gives CDR1 SGHTA, CDR2 FQGNSA. Germline trimming cut 1 base from V and 6 bases from J; bases unmatched to any gene: 5. This CDR3 has 16 amino acids. The CDR3: CASSLVAGQGAGELFF. The CDR3 DNA reads as TGTGCCAGCAGCTTAGTGGCAGGACAGGGGGCCGGGGAGCTGTTTTTT.

The rearrangement joins TRBV4-1 to TRBJ2-3; no reliable D call. The germline V gene encodes CDR1 MGHRA and CDR2 YSYEKL. V dropped 2 bases and J dropped 2 bases, with 8 bases sitting between them. The CDR3 is 14 amino acids. CDR3 loop: CASSQMRITDTQYF. CDR3 sequence (DNA): TGCGCCAGCAGCCAAATGAGGATCACAGATACGCAGTATTTT.

This clone came up once. The rearrangement links TRBV12-5 to TRBJ2-5, with 9 positions matching TRBD1. This CDR3 region has 14 residues. Per germline, CDR1 LGHNT and CDR2 FRNRAP. Trimming removed 5 bases from V and 4 bases from J; junction bases left unmatched: 5. The CDR3 coding sequence is TGTGCTAGTGGTCCGGGACAGGGTGGAGAGACCCAGTACTTC. Its translation is CASGPGQGGETQYF. Full variable domain (remainder filled in from reference TRBV12-5 and TRBJ2-5): DARVTQTPRHKVTEMGQEVTMRCQPILGHNTVFWYRQTMMQGLELLAYFRNRAPLDDSGMPKDRFSAEMPDATLATLKIQPSEPRDSAVYFCASGPGQGGETQYFGPGTRLLVL.

This sequence joins TRBV25-1 and TRBJ1-2, with 8 positions matching TRBD1. Per germline, CDR1 MGHDK and CDR2 SYGVNS. The ends lost 8 bases at V and 4 bases at J; junction bases unmatched: 6. The CDR3 runs to 13 residues. Written as DNA, the CDR3 is TGTGCCAGCGGCAGGGGGCACGGCTATGGCTACACCTTC. Translated: CASGRGHGYGYTF.

The chain employs TRBV19 and TRBJ2-7, with no clear D. The CDR3 has 13 amino acids. Looked up from germline, CDR1 is LNHDA and CDR2 is SQIVND (reference sequence). Trimming cost V 5 bases and J 0 bases, with 8 bases left between them. This chain's CDR3 is CASSQTPSYEQYF. In nucleotides, the CDR3 is TGTGCCAGTAGTCAGACCCCCTCCTACGAGCAGTACTTC. The full variable domain, with the rest looked up from reference TRBV19 and TRBJ2-7, is DGGITQSPKYLFRKEGQNVTLSCEQNLNHDAMYWYRQDPGQGLRLIYYSQIVNDFQKGDIAEGYSVSREKKESFPLTVTSAQKNPTAFYLCASSQTPSYEQYFGPGTRLTVT.

The chain couples TRBV5-1 to TRBJ1-4, with D possibly being TRBD1 (5 bases). The germline gives CDR1 SGHRS, CDR2 YFSETQ. The CDR3 runs 15 residues. Trimming pared 1 base from V and 6 bases from J, leaving 13 bases between. Here the CDR3 DNA reads TGCGCCAGCAGCTTGCAGGGCGACAGAGATGAAAAACTGTTTTTT. Protein: CASSLQGDRDEKLFF.

The J gene is TRBJ1-5, the V gene TRBV27; no firm D call. Deletions cut 0 bases from V and 1 base from J, with 7 bases between. The germline V gene encodes CDR1 MNHEY and CDR2 SMNVEV (reference sequence). The CDR3 has 15 amino acids. CDR3 in DNA: TGTGCCAGCAGTTTATCGAAAGGGAGCAATCAGCCCCAGCATTTT. Protein: CASSLSKGSNQPQHF.

The gene calls are TRBV11-2 and TRBJ1-1; the match to TRBD1 covers 7 bases. CDR3 length equals 15 residues. V lost 5 bases and J lost 0; bases outside the gene matches: 6. Germline values: CDR1 SGHAT, CDR2 FQNNGV. In DNA, the CDR3 is TGTGCCAGCAGCCCAAACAGGGGAGTGAACACTGAAGCTTTCTTT. Translating gives CASSPNRGVNTEAFF.

The genes are TRBV5-4 and TRBJ2-1, with D possibly TRBD1 on 6 matching bases. V was clipped by 4 bases and J by 4 bases, with 21 bases between them. The CDR3 sequence is 17 residues long. Germline-derived CDR1 and CDR2 are SGHNT and YYREEE (reference sequence). CDR3 sequence (DNA): TGTGCCAGCAGCCTTGGGGGATTACAGGGTCGATACAATGAGCAGTTCTTC. This codes for CASSLGGLQGRYNEQFF.

The rearrangement uses TRBV7-9 and TRBJ2-3; TRBD1 matches 12 bases. Germline CDR1 SEHNR, CDR2 FQNEAQ (reference sequence). The CDR3 loop spans 17 amino acids. Losses at the gene ends were 5 bases for V and 5 bases for J; bases not matched to a gene: 11. The CDR3 DNA sequence: TGTGCCAGCAGCCAACATTGGGACAGGGGGCCTGGAGATACGCAGTATTTT. Translating gives CASSQHWDRGPGDTQYF.